The entry that follows covers one TCR beta chain sequence. Its antigen is unknown. TCR alpha and TCR beta cDNA libraries carrying sample barcodes and UMIs were produced by 5'RACE using constant-segment primers. TCRdb used MiXCR to reprocess the 5' RACE reads, holding one entry per CDR3 protein. The table lists around 200,000 distinct CDR3 sequences, under 12% of them singletons. This sample is part of a study of T-cell memory formation after mild COVID-19. Study results and limitations: Researchers could not confirm that second-wave clones peaking on day 37 targeted SARS-CoV-2. The pre-infection memory compartment contained some responding clones, suggesting cross-reactive memory joined. CD4+ contracting clones were mainly CM and EM; CD8+ ones, EMRA.

This CDR3 is built from 15 residues. CDR1 and CDR2 from the germline V gene are LGHNA and YNFKEQ. V dropped 0 bases and J dropped 4 bases, with 12 bases sitting between them. The chain uses TRBV4-2 and TRBJ1-1; no clear D. Specimen: PBMCs or a T cell subset sorted from them (not recorded which). This TCR came from a man aged 18 to 30 who had mild COVID-19 (a few samples of this study predate the infection). Cell type and time point are not known. CDR3 DNA sequence: TGTGCCAGCAGCCAAGATTCCGGGCCGGGCACTGAAGCTTTCTTT. Its protein product is CASSQDSGPGTEAFF.